These T cell receptor beta chains were read from a single sample in a study of cytotoxic CD8 clonotypes in ibrutinib-treated CLL. Assay used: immunoSEQ multiplex PCR; TCRdb lists only in-frame clones, some missing. This sample has roughly 58,000 clones; around 52% occur once, and the top ten carry roughly a quarter. This material consisted of PBMCs, taken at disease progression, from a patient treated with ibrutinib. These receptors originate from a human donor with chronic lymphocytic leukemia. The CDR3 runs from the conserved cysteine through the conserved F or W. D genes are given only for firm matches. The listing skips clone size in some rows; elsewhere it reads once, few, many or a size class.

TRBJ2-1	11	-	-	TRBV29-1	TGCAGCGGGACAGTTTGGAATGAGCAGTTCTTC	CSGTVWNEQFF
TRBJ2-5	11	-	-	TRBV11-3	TGTGCCAGCAGCTTATACGAGACCCAGTACTTC	CASSLYETQYF
TRBJ2-3	15	-	-	TRBV28	TGTGCCAGCAGTTTTGAGGGAGGAGACACAGATACGCAGTATTTT	CASSFEGGDTDTQYF
TRBJ2-5	14	-	-	TRBV27	TGTGCCAGCAGTTTTGCAGGAGGACGAGAGACCCAGTACTTC	CASSFAGGRETQYF
TRBJ2-1	16	few	TRBD2	TRBV29-1	TGCAGCGTTGAAGATGGGAGGGGCATCACCTACAATGAGCAGTTCTTC	CSVEDGRGITYNEQFF
TRBJ2-7	13	-	TRBD2	TRBV10-2	TGCGCCAGCAGTCCCGGGACTACCTACGAGCAGTACTTC	CASSPGTTYEQYF
TRBJ1-6	14	few	TRBD1	TRBV10-3	TGTGCCATCAGTGACCCGACAGGGGAATCACCCCTCCACTTT	CAISDPTGESPLHF
TRBJ1-4	12	few	-	TRBV11-2	TGTGCCAGCAGCCCGGCTCGGATTGGACTGTTTTTT	CASSPARIGLFF
TRBJ2-3	15	once	TRBD2	TRBV27	TGTGCCAGCAGTTTTCTTAGCGGGGATGCAGATACGCAGTATTTT	CASSFLSGDADTQYF
TRBJ2-7	17	-	-	TRBV29-1	TGCAGCGTTGAAGGGCGGGGTCTAGGACCGAGCTCCTACGAGCAGTACTTC	CSVEGRGLGPSSYEQYF
TRBJ2-7	13	few	TRBD2	TRBV4-1	TGCGCCAGCAGCCAAGTACTAGCGGTTGAGCAGTACTTC	CASSQVLAVEQYF
TRBJ2-7	14	-	-	TRBV7-2	TGTGCCAGCAGCTTACAAGGGACGGGCTACGAGCAGTACTTC	CASSLQGTGYEQYF
TRBJ2-1	15	-	-	TRBV5-1	TGCGCCAGCAGCTTGGGGGGTCCCCTATACAATGAGCAGTTCTTC	CASSLGGPLYNEQFF
TRBJ2-3	16	-	TRBD2	TRBV7-3	TGTGCCAGCAGCACGATAGCGGGAGGGCCCACAGATACGCAGTATTTT	CASSTIAGGPTDTQYF
TRBJ2-3	14	-	TRBD2	TRBV27	TGTGCCAGCAGTTTCGGGAGGTCGATAGATACGCAGTATTTT	CASSFGRSIDTQYF
TRBJ2-3	14	few	TRBD2	TRBV6-5	TGTGCCAGCAGGTTAGCGGGAGGCGTAGATACGCAGTATTTT	CASRLAGGVDTQYF
TRBJ2-2	16	-	TRBD1	TRBV25-1	TGTGCCAGCAGTTTAGAGGGACAGTCCTTCACCGGGGAGCTGTTTTTT	CASSLEGQSFTGELFF
TRBJ1-2	14	few	-	TRBV7-2	TGTGCCAGCAGCTTAGCGTTCAGGGCGGACGGCTACACCTTC	CASSLAFRADGYTF
TRBJ2-4	15	-	-	TRBV18	TGTGCCAGCTCACCACCGCAGCTTTCTAAAGACATTCAGTACTTC	CASSPPQLSKDIQYF
TRBJ2-7	13	-	-	TRBV9	TGTGCCAGCAGCGTAGGTCCCTCCGCCGAGCAGTACTTC	CASSVGPSAEQYF
TRBJ2-3	15	-	TRBD1	TRBV5-1	TGCGCCAGCAGCGAGACAGGGCAGAGCACAGATACGCAGTATTTT	CASSETGQSTDTQYF
TRBJ1-6	18	-	TRBD1	TRBV27	TGTGCCAGCAGTTTATCGCCGGGACAGGGGACCTATAATTCACCCCTCCACTTT	CASSLSPGQGTYNSPLHF
TRBJ2-7	13	-	-	TRBV5-1	TGCGCCAGCAGCTTGGACCCGGGAGACGAGCAGTACTTC	CASSLDPGDEQYF
TRBJ2-4	14	-	-	TRBV2	TGTGCCAGCCGACTCAGGGCGGACAAAAACATTCAGTACTTC	CASRLRADKNIQYF